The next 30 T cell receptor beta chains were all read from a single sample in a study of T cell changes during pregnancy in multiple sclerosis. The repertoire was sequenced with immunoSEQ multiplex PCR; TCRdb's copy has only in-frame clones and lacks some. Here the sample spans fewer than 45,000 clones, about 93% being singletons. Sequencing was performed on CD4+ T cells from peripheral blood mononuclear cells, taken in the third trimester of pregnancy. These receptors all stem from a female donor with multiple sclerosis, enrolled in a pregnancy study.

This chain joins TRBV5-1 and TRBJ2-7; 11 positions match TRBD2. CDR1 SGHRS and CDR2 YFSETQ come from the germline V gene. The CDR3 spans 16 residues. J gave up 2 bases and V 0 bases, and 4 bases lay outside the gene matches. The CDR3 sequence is CASSLEPSGGTYEQYF. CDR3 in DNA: TGCGCCAGCAGCTTGGAGCCTAGCGGGGGGACCTACGAGCAGTACTTC.

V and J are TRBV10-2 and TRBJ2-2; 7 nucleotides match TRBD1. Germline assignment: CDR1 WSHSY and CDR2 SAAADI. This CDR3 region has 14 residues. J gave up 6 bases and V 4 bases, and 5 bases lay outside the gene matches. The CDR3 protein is CASSVTGVPGELFF. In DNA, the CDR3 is TGCGCCAGCAGTGTCACAGGGGTGCCCGGGGAGCTGTTTTTT.

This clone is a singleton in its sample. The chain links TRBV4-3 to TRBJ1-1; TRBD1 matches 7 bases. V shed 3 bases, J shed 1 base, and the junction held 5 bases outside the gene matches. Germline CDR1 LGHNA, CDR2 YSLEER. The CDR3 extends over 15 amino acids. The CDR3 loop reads CASSHQDRPNTEAFF. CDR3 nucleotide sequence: TGCGCCAGCAGCCATCAGGACAGGCCGAACACTGAAGCTTTCTTT.

In nucleotides, the CDR3 is TGTGCCAGCAGTTATCGGTCTAGCGGGAGGTACGAGCAGTACTTC. Amino acid sequence: CASSYRSSGRYEQYF. The chain couples TRBV6-5 to TRBJ2-7; 11 nucleotides agree with TRBD2. Germline V lookup: CDR1 MNHEY, CDR2 SVGAGI. The CDR3 extends over 15 amino acids. Germline trimming cut 3 bases from V and 4 bases from J; bases unmatched to any gene: 5.

CDR3 in amino acids: CASSSDLAGGRRDTQYF. The DNA for the CDR3 is TGTGCCAGCAGCTCTGATCTGGCGGGGGGGCGGAGAGATACGCAGTATTTT. The genes are TRBV7-2 and TRBJ2-3; TRBD2 aligns across 9 bases. The CDR3 runs to 17 residues. V lost 4 bases to trimming and J lost 5 bases; unmatched junction nucleotides: 13. CDR1 SGHTA and CDR2 FQGNSA come from the germline V gene. Using reference TRBV7-2 and TRBJ2-3 for the parts outside the CDR3, the full variable domain is GAGVSQSPSNKVTEKGKDVELRCDPISGHTALYWYRQSLGQGLEFLIYFQGNSAPDKSGLPSDRFSAERTGGSVSTLTIQRTQQEDSAVYLCASSSDLAGGRRDTQYFGPGTRLTVL.

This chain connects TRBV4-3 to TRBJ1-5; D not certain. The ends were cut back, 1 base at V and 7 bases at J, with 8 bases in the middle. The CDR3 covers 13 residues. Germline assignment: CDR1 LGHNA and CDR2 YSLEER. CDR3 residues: CASSQATRQPQHF. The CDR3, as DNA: TGCGCCAGCAGCCAAGCCACGAGGCAGCCCCAGCATTTT.

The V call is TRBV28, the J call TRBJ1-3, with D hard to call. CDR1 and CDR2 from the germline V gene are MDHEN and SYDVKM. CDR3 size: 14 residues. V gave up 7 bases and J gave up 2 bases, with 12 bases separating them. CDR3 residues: CASTPETPGNTIYF. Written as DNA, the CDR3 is TGTGCCAGCACTCCGGAGACGCCTGGAAACACCATATATTTT.

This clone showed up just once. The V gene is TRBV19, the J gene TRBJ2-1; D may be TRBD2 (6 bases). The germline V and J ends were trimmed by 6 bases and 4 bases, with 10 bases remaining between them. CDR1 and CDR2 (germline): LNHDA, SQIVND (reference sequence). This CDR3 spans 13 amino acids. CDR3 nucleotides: TGTGCCAGTAGCCGGGACTTTTACAATGAGCAGTTCTTC. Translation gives CASSRDFYNEQFF.

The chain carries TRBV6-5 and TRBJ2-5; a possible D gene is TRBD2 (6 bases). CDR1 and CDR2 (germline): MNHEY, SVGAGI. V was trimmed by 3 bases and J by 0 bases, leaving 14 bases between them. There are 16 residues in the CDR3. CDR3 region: CASSYRSAGYQETQYF. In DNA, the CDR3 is TGTGCCAGCAGTTATAGAAGTGCGGGGTACCAAGAGACCCAGTACTTC.

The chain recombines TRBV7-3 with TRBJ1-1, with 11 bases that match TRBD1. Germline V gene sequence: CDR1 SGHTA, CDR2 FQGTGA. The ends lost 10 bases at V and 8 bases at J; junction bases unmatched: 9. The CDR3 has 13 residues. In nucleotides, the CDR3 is TGTGCCACTGCTCTGGACAGGGGGCAAGAAGCTTTCTTT. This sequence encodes CATALDRGQEAFF.

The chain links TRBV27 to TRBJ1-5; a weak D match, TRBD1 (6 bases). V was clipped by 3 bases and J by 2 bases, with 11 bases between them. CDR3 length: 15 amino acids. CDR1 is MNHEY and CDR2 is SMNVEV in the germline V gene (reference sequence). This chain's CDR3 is CASSFLGAGNQPQHF. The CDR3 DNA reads TGTGCCAGCAGTTTTCTGGGGGCTGGCAATCAGCCCCAGCATTTT.

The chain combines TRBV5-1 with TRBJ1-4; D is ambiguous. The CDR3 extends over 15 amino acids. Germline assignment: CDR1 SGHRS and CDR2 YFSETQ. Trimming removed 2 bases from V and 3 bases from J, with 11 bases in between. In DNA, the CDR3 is TGCGCCAGCAGCTTCGGATCAGCGGCTAATGAAAAACTGTTTTTT. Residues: CASSFGSAANEKLFF. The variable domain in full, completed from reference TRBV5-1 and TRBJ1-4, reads KAGVTQTPRYLIKTRGQQVTLSCSPISGHRSVSWYQQTPGQGLQFLFEYFSETQRNKGNFPGRFSGRQFSNSRSEMNVSTLELGDSALYLCASSFGSAANEKLFFGSGTQLSVL.

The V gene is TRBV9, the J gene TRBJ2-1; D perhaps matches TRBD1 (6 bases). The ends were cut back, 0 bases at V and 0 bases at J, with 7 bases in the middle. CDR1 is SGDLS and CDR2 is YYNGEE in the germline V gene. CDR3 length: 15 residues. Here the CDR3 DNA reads TGTGCCAGCAGCGTAGAGGGGGACTCCTACAATGAGCAGTTCTTC. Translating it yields CASSVEGDSYNEQFF.

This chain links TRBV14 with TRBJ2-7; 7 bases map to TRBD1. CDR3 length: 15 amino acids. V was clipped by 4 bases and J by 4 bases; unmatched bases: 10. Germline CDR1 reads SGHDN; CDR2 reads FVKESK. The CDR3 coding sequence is TGTGCCAGCAGCCGACGACAGGGAAGAGGGTACGAGCAGTACTTC. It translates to CASSRRQGRGYEQYF.

The CDR3 sequence: CAWGADSNQPQHF. The CDR3, as DNA: TGTGCCTGGGGGGCGGATAGCAATCAGCCCCAGCATTTT. This chain uses TRBV30 with TRBJ1-5, with a tentative D call TRBD1 (5 bases). This CDR3 has 13 residues. V lost 5 bases and J lost 0, with 8 bases in between. Germline V gene data show CDR1 as GTSNPN and CDR2 as SVGIG (reference sequence).

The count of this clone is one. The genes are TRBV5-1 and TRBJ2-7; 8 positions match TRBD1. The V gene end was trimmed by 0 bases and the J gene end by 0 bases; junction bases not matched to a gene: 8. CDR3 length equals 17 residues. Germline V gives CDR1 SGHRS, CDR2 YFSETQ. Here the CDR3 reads CASSLVGTGDYSYEQYF. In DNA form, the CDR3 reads TGCGCCAGCAGCTTGGTGGGGACAGGCGACTACTCCTACGAGCAGTACTTC.

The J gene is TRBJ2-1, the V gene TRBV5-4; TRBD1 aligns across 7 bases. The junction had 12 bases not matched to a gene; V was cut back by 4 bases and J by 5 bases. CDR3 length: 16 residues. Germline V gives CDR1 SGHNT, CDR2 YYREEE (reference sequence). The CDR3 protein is CASSRSGTVSDNEQFF. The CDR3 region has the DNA TGTGCCAGCAGCCGTTCCGGGACAGTGTCCGACAATGAGCAGTTCTTC.

CDR3 in DNA: TGCGCCAGCAGCTCGCAGGGCCCGAGCTCCTACGAGCAGTACTTC. Protein sequence: CASSSQGPSSYEQYF. V gene TRBV5-1 combines with J gene TRBJ2-7; a weak D match, TRBD1 (5 bases). V was shortened by 3 bases and J by 0 bases, with 13 bases between the two germline ends. CDR1 and CDR2 from the germline V gene are SGHRS and YFSETQ. The CDR3 covers 15 residues.

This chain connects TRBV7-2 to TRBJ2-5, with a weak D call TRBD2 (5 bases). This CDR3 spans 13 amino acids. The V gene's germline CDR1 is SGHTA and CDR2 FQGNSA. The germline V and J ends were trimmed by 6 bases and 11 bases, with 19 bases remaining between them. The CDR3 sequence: CASSPPAYRGQYF. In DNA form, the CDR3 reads TGTGCCAGCAGTCCTCCCGCATATCGAGGGCAGTACTTC.

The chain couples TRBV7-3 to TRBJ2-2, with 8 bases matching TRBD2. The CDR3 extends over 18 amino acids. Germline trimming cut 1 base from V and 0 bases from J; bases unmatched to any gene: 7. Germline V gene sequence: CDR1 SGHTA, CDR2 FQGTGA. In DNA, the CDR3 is TGTGCCAGCAGCTTAAAGGGACTAGGACACCCGAACACCGGGGAGCTGTTTTTT. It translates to CASSLKGLGHPNTGELFF.

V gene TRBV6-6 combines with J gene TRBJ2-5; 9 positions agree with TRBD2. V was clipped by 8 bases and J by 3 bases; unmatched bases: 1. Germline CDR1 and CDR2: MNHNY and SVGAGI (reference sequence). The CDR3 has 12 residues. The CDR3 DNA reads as TGTGCCAGCCGACTAGCGGAAGAGACCCAGTACTTC. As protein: CASRLAEETQYF.

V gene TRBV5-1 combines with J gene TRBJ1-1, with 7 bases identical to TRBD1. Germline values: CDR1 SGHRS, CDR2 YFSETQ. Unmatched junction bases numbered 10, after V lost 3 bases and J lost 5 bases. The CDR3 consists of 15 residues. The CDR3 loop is CASSYQGQWETEAFF. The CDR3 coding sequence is TGCGCCAGCAGCTACCAGGGACAGTGGGAAACTGAAGCTTTCTTT.

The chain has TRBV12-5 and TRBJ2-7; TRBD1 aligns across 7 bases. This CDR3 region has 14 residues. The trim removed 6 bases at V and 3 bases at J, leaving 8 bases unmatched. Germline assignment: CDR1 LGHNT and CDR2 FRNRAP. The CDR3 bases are TGTGCTAGTGGCACTGAGACAGGGATCTACGAGCAGTACTTC. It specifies CASGTETGIYEQYF.

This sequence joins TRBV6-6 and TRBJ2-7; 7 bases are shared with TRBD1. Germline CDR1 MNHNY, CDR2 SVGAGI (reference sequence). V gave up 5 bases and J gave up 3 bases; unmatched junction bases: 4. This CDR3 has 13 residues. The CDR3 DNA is TGTGCCAGCAGTCTGGACAGGAGCTACGAGCAGTACTTC. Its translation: CASSLDRSYEQYF.

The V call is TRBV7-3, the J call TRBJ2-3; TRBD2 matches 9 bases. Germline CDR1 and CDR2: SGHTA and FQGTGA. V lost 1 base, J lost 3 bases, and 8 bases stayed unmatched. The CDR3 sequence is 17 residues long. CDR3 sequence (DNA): TGTGCCAGCAGCTTAAACCCCACTAGCGGGCAAACAGATACGCAGTATTTT. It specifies CASSLNPTSGQTDTQYF.

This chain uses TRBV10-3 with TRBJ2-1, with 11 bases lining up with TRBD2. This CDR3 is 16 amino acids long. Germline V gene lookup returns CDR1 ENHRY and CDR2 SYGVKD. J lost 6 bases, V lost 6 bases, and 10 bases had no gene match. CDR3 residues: CAISQGTSGGGNEQFF. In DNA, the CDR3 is TGTGCCATCAGCCAAGGGACTAGCGGAGGAGGCAATGAGCAGTTCTTC.

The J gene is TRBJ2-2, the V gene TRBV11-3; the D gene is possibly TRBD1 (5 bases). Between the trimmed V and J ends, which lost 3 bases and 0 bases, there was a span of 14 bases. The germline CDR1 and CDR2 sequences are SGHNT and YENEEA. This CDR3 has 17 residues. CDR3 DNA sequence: TGTGCCAGCAGCTTCCCCCTGACAGAGACGAACACCGGGGAGCTGTTTTTT. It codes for CASSFPLTETNTGELFF. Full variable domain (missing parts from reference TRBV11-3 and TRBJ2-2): EAGVVQSPRYKIIEKKQPVAFWCNPISGHNTLYWYLQNLGQGPELLIRYENEEAVDDSQLPKDRFSAERLKGVDSTLKIQPAELGDSAVYLCASSFPLTETNTGELFFGEGSRLTVL.

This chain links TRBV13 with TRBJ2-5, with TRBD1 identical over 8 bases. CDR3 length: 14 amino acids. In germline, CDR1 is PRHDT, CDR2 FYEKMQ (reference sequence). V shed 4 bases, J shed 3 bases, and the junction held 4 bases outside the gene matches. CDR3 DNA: TGTGCCAGCAGCTCTGACAGGGGAGAAGAGACCCAGTACTTC. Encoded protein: CASSSDRGEETQYF.

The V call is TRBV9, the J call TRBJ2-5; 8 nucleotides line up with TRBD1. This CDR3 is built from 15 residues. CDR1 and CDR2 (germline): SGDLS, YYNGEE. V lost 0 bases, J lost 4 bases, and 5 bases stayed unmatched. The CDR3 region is CASSVAAQGAETQYF. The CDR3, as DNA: TGTGCCAGCAGCGTAGCTGCCCAGGGGGCAGAGACCCAGTACTTC.

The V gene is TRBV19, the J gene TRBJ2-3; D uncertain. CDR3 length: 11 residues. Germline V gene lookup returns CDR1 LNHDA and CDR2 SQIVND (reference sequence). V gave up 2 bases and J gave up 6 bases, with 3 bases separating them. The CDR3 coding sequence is TGTGCCAGTAGTATATCTGATACGCAGTATTTT. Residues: CASSISDTQYF.